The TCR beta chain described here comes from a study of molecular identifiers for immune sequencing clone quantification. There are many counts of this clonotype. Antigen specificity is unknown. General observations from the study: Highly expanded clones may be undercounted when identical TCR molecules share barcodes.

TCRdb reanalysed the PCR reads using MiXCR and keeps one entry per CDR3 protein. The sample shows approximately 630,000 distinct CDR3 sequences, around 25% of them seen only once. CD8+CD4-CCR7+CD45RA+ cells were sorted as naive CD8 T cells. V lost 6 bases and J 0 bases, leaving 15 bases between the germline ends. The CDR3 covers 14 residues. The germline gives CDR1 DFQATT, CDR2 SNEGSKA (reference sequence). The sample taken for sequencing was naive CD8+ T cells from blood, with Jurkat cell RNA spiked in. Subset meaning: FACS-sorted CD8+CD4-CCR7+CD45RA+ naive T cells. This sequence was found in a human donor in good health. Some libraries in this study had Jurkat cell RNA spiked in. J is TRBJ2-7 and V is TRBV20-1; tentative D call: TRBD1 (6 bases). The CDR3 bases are TGCAGTGCCGCTGTGGGGGCGAACTCCTACGAGCAGTACTTC. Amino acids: CSAAVGANSYEQYF.